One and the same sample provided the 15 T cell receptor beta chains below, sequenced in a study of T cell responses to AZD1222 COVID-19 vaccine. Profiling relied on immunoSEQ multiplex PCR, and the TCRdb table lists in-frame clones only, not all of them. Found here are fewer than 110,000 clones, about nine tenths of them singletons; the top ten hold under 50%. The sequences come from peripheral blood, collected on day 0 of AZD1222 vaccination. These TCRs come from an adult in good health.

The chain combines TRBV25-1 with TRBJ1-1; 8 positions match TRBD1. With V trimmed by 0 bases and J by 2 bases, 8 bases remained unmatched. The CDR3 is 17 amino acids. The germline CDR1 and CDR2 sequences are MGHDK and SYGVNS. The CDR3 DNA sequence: TGTGCCAGCAGTGAATACGGCACAGGGGGACTAAACACTGAAGCTTTCTTT. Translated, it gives CASSEYGTGGLNTEAFF. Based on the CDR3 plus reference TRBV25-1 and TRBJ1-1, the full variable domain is EADIYQTPRYLVIGTGKKITLECSQTMGHDKMYWYQQDPGMELHLIHYSYGVNSTEKGDLSSESTVSRIRTEHFPLTLESARPSHTSQYLCASSEYGTGGLNTEAFFGQGTRLTVV.

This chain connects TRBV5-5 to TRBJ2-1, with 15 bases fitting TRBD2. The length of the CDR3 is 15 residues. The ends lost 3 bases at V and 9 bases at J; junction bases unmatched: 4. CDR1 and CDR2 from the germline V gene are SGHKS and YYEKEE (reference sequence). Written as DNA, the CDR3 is TGTGCCAGCAGCTCCGGACTAGCGGGAGGGCTTGAGCAGTTCTTC. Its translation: CASSSGLAGGLEQFF. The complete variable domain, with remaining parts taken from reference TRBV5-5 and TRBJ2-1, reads DAGVTQSPTHLIKTRGQQVTLRCSPISGHKSVSWYQQVLGQGPQFIFQYYEKEERGRGNFPDRFSARQFPNYSSELNVNALLLGDSALYLCASSSGLAGGLEQFFGPGTRLTVL.

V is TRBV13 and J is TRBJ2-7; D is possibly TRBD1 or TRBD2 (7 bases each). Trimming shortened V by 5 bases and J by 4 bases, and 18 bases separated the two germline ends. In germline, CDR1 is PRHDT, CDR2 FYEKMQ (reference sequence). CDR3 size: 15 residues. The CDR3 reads CASSPGGTELYEQYF. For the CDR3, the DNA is TGTGCCAGCAGCCCCGGGGGGACAGAGCTTTACGAGCAGTACTTC.

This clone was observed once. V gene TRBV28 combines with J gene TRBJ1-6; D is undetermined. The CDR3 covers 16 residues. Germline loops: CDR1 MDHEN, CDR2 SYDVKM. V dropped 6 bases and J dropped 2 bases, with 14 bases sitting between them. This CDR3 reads CASRGGSTAYNSPLHF. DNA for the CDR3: TGTGCCAGCAGGGGAGGGTCCACGGCCTATAATTCACCCCTCCACTTT.

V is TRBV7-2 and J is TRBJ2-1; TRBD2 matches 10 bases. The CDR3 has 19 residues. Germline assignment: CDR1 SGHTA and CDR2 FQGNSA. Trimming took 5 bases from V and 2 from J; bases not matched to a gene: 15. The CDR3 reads CASSRSTISGRDTYNEQFF. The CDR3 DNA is TGTGCCAGCAGCCGTAGCACTATCAGCGGGAGGGATACCTACAATGAGCAGTTCTTC.

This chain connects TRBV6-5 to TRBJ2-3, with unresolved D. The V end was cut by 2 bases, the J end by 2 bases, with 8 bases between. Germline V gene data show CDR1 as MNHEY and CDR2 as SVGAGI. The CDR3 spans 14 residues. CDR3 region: CASSYGGDTDTQYF. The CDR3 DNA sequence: TGTGCCAGCAGTTACGGTGGCGACACAGATACGCAGTATTTT.

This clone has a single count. This CDR3 is CASSGSSIRLEFF. CDR3 bases: TGTGCCAGCAGTGGGTCTAGTATTAGGCTGGAGTTCTTC. The V call is TRBV2, the J call TRBJ2-1; no clear D gene. The length of the CDR3 is 13 residues. V was trimmed by 4 bases and J by 14 bases, leaving 18 bases between them. CDR1 and CDR2 from the germline V gene are SNHLY and FYNNEI.

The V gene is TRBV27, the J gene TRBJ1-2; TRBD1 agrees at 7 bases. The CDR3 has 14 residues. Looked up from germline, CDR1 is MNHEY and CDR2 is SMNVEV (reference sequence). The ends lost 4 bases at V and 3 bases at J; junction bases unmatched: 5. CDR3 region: CASSYRGGDYGYTF. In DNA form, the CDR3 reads TGTGCCAGCAGTTACAGGGGCGGCGACTATGGCTACACCTTC.

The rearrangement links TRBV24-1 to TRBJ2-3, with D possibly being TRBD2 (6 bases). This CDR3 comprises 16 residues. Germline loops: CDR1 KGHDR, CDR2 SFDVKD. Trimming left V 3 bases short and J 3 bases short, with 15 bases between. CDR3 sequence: CATSDLEGLGTDTQYF. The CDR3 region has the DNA TGTGCCACCAGTGATCTGGAGGGGTTAGGTACAGATACGCAGTATTTT.

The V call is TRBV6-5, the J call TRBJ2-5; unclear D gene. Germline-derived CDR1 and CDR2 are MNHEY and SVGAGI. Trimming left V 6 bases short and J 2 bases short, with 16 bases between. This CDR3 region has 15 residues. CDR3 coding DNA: TGTGCCAGCAGCCGATCCTCGACCAAACAAGAGACCCAGTACTTC. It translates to CASSRSSTKQETQYF.

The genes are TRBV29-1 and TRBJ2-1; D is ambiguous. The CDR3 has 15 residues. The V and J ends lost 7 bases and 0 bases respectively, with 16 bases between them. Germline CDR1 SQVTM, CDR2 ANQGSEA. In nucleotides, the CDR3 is TGCAGCGCTTTAGCTACGTGGAGCTCCTACAATGAGCAGTTCTTC. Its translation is CSALATWSSYNEQFF.

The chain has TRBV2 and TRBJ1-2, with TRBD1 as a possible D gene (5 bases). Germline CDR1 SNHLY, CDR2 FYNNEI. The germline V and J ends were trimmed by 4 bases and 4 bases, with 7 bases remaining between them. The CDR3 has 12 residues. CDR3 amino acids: CASSAGGYGYTF. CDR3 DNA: TGTGCCAGCAGTGCCGGGGGCTATGGCTACACCTTC. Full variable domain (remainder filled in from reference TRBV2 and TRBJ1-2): EPEVTQTPSHQVTQMGQEVILRCVPISNHLYFYWYRQILGQKVEFLVSFYNNEISEKSEIFDDQFSVERPDGSNFTLKIRSTKLEDSAMYFCASSAGGYGYTFGSGTRLTVV.

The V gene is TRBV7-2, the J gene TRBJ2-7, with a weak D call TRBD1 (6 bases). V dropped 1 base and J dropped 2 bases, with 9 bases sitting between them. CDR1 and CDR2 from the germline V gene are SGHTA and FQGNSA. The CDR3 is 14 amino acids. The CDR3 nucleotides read TGTGCCAGCAGCTTAGTACAGGGAACCTACGAGCAGTACTTC. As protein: CASSLVQGTYEQYF.

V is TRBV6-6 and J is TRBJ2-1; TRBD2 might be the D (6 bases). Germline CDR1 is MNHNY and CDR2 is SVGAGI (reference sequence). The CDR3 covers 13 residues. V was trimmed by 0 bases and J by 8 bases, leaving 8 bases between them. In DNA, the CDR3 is TGTGCCAGCAGTTACTCCCTAGCGCATGAGCAGTTCTTC. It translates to CASSYSLAHEQFF.

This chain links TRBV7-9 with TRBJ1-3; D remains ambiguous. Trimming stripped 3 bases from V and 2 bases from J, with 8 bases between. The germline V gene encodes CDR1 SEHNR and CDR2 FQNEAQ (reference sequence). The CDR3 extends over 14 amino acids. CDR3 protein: CASSLLGAGNTIYF. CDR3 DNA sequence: TGTGCCAGCAGCTTGCTGGGAGCTGGAAACACCATATATTTT.